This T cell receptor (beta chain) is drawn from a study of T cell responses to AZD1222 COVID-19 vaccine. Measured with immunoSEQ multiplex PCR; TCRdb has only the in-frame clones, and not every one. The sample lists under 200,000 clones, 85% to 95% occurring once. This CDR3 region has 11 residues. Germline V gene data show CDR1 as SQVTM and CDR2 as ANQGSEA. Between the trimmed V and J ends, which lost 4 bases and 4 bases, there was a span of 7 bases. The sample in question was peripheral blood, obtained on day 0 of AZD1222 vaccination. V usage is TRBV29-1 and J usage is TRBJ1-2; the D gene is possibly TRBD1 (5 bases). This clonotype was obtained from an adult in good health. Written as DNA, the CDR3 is TGCAGCGTTGCCGGGGGCTATGGCTACACCTTC. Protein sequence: CSVAGGYGYTF.